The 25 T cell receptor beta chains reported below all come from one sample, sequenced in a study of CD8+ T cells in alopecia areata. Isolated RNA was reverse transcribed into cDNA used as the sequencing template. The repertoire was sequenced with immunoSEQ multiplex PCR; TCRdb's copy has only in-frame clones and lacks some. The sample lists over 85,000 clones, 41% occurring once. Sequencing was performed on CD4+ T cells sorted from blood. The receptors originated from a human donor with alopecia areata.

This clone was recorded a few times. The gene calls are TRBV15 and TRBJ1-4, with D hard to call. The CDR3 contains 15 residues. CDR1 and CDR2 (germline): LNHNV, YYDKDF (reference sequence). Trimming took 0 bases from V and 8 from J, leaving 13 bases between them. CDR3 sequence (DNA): TGTGCCACCAGCAGAGAGAATCTAAGGGAGGAAAAACTGTTTTTT. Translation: CATSRENLREEKLFF.

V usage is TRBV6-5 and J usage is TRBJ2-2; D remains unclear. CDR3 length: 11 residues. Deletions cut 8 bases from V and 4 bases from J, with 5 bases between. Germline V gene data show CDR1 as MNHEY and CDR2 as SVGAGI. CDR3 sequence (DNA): TGTGCCAGCCGCCGCACCGGGGAGCTGTTTTTT. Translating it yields CASRRTGELFF.

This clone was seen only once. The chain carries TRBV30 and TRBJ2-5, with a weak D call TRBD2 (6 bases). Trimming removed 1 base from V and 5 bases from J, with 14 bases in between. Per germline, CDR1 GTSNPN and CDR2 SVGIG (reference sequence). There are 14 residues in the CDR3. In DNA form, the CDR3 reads TGTGCCTGGAGTGGGGGAGGTTCGATGGAGACCCAGTACTTC. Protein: CAWSGGGSMETQYF. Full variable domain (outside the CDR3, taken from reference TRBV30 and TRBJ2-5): SQTIHQWPATLVQPVGSPLSLECTVEGTSNPNLYWYRQAAGRGLQLLFYSVGIGQISSEVPQNLSASRPQDRQFILSSKKLLLSDSGFYLCAWSGGGSMETQYFGPGTRLLVL.

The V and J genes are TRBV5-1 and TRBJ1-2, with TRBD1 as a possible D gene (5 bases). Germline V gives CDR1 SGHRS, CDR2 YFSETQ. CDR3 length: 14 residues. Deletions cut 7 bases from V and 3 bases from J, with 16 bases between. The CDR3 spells CASGSGSGDYGYTF. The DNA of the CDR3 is TGCGCCAGCGGATCAGGGAGCGGAGACTATGGCTACACCTTC.

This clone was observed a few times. The CDR3 spells CASSPGWQGADTQYF. Written as DNA, the CDR3 is TGTGCCAGTAGTCCAGGGTGGCAGGGAGCAGATACGCAGTATTTT. The chain has TRBV19 and TRBJ2-3; D may correspond to TRBD1 or TRBD2 (5 bases each). Germline V lookup: CDR1 LNHDA, CDR2 SQIVND (reference sequence). The V and J ends lost 5 bases and 4 bases respectively, with 16 bases between them. The CDR3 is 15 residues long. The whole variable domain, filled in from reference TRBV19 and TRBJ2-3, reads DGGITQSPKYLFRKEGQNVTLSCEQNLNHDAMYWYRQDPGQGLRLIYYSQIVNDFQKGDIAEGYSVSREKKESFPLTVTSAQKNPTAFYLCASSPGWQGADTQYFGPGTRLTVL.

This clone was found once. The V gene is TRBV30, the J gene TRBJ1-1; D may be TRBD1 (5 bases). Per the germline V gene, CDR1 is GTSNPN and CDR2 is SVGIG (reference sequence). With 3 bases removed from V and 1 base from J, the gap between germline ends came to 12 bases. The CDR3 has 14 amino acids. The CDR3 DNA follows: TGTGCCTGGAGACGGGGACGGCAGAACACTGAAGCTTTCTTT. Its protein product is CAWRRGRQNTEAFF.

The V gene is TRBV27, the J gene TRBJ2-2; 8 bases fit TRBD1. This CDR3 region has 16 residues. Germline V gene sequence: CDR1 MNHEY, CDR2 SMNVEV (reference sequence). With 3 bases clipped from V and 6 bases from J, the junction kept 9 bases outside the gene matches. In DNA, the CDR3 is TGTGCCAGCAGTTTGTTTGGGGCAGGGGGCCCCGGGGAGCTGTTTTTT. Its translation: CASSLFGAGGPGELFF.

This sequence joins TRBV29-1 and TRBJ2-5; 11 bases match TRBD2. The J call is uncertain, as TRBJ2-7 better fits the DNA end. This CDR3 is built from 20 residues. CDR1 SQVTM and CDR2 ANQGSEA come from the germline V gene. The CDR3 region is CSVEAGVRVTSGGPSYEQYF. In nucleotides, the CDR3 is TGCAGCGTTGAAGCGGGCGTCAGGGTAACTAGCGGGGGCCCTTCCTACGAGCAGTACTTC.

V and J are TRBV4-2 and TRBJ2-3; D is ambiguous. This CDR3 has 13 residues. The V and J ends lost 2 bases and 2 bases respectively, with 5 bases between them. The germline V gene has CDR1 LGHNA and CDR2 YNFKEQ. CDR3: CASSQPPTDTQYF. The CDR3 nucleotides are TGTGCCAGCAGCCAACCTCCCACAGATACGCAGTATTTT.

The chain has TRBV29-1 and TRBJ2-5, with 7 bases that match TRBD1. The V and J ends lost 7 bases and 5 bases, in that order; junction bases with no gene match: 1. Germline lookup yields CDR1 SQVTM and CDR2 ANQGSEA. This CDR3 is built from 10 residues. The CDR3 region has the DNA TGCAGCGCCAGGGGGGAGACCCAGTACTTC. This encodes CSARGETQYF.

For the CDR3, the DNA is TGTGCCAGCAGCTTAAACAGGGGAGAGACCCAGTACTTC. Residues: CASSLNRGETQYF. The chain combines TRBV11-3 with TRBJ2-5; 7 bases line up with TRBD1. The CDR3 contains 13 residues. The trim removed 2 bases at V and 4 bases at J, leaving 1 base unmatched. Per the germline V gene, CDR1 is SGHNT and CDR2 is YENEEA. Based on the CDR3 plus reference TRBV11-3 and TRBJ2-5, the full variable domain is EAGVVQSPRYKIIEKKQPVAFWCNPISGHNTLYWYLQNLGQGPELLIRYENEEAVDDSQLPKDRFSAERLKGVDSTLKIQPAELGDSAVYLCASSLNRGETQYFGPGTRLLVL.

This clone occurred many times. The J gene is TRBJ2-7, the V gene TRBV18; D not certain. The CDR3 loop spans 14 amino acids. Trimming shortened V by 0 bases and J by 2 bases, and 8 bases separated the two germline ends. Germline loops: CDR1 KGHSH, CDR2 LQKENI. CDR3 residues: CASSPPRPAYEQYF. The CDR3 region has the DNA TGTGCCAGCTCACCACCACGTCCTGCCTACGAGCAGTACTTC.

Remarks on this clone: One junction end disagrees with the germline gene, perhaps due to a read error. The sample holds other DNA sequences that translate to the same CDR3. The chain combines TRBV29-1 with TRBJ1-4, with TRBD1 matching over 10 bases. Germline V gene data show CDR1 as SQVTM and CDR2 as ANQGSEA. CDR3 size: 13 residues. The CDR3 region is CSVSPGTGEKLFF. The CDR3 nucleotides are TGCAGCGTTTCTCCTGGGACAGGGGAAAAACTGTTCTTT.

The CDR3 reads CSVMTDSGNTIYF. CDR3 nucleotides: TGCAGCGTCATGACCGACTCTGGAAACACCATATATTTT. This sequence joins TRBV29-1 and TRBJ1-3; D ambiguous. V lost 6 bases to trimming and J lost 0 bases, with 9 bases between them. This CDR3 comprises 13 residues. Germline V gene lookup returns CDR1 SQVTM and CDR2 ANQGSEA.

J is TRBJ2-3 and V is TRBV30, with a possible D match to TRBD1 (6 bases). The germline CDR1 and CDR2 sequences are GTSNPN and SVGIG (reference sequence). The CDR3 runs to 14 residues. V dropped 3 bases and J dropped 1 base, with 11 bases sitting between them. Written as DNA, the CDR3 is TGTGCCTGGAGCGAGAACAGGGGCACAGATACGCAGTATTTT. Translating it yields CAWSENRGTDTQYF.

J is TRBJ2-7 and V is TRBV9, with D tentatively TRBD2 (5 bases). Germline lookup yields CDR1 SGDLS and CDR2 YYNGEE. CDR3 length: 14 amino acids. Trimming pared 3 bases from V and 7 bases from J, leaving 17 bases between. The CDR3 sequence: CASSEPGSTGEQYF. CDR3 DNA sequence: TGTGCCAGCAGCGAGCCCGGGTCTACGGGGGAGCAGTACTTC.

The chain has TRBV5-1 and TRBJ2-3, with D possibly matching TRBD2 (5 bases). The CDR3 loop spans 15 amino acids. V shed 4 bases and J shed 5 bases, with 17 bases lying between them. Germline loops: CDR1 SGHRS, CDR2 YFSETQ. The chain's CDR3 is CASSIGGLVQDTQYF. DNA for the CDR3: TGCGCCAGCAGCATCGGAGGTTTAGTTCAAGATACGCAGTATTTT.

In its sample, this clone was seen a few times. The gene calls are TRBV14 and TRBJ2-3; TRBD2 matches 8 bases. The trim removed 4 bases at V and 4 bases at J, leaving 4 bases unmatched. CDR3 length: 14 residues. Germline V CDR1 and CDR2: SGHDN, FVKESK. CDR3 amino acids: CASSLAGGPDTQYF. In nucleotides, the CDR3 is TGTGCCAGCAGCCTCGCGGGGGGCCCAGATACGCAGTATTTT.

The DNA of the CDR3 is TGTGCCAGCAGGGCTAGGCAGACAGGGGGCCATGGCTACACCTTC. This translates into CASRARQTGGHGYTF. V and J are TRBV2 and TRBJ1-2; 10 bases align to TRBD1. Germline V gene data show CDR1 as SNHLY and CDR2 as FYNNEI. The length of the CDR3 is 15 residues. V lost 6 bases, J lost 6 bases, and 10 bases stayed unmatched.

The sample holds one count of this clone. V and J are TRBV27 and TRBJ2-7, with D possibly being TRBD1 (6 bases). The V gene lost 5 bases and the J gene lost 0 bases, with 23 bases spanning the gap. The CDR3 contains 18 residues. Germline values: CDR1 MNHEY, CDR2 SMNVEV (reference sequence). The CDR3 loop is CASSPLGHQGRSSYEQYF. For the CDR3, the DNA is TGTGCCAGCAGTCCTCTCGGACATCAGGGGCGAAGCTCCTACGAGCAGTACTTC.

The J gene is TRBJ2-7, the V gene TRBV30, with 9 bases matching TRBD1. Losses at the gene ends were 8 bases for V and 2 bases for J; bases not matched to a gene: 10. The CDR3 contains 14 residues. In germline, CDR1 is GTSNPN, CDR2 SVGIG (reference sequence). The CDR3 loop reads CARRGDRVPYEQYF. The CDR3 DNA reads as TGTGCCCGACGCGGGGACAGGGTCCCCTACGAGCAGTACTTC.

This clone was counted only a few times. The CDR3 is CASSVDRVETDTQYF. In DNA, the CDR3 is TGCGCCAGCAGCGTGGACAGGGTCGAGACAGATACGCAGTATTTT. The J gene is TRBJ2-3, the V gene TRBV5-1; 8 nucleotides align to TRBD1. The V gene end was trimmed by 4 bases and the J gene end by 3 bases; junction bases not matched to a gene: 7. This CDR3 has 15 residues. The germline CDR1 and CDR2 sequences are SGHRS and YFSETQ.

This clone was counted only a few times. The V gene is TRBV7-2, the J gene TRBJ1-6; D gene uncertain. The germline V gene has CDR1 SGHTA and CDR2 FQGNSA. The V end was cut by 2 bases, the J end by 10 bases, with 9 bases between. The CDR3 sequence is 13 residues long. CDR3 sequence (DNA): TGTGCCAGCAGCTTATACAATAGCTCACCCCTCCACTTT. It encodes CASSLYNSSPLHF.

The CDR3 sequence is CASSLLTRQTYEQYF. In DNA form, the CDR3 reads TGTGCCAGCAGCTTACTTACCAGACAAACCTACGAGCAGTACTTC. The gene calls are TRBV7-8 and TRBJ2-5, with D uncertain. The last part of the DNA fits TRBJ2-7 better; the J call may be wrong. This CDR3 comprises 15 residues. Germline-derived CDR1 and CDR2 are SGHVS and FQNEAQ.

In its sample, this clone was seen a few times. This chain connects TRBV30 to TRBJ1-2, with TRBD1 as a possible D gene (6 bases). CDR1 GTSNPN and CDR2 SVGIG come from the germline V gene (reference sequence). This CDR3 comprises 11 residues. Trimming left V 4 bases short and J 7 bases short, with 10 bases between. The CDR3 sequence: CAWKGQFGYTF. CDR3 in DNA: TGTGCCTGGAAAGGACAGTTTGGCTACACCTTC.